This is a list of T cell receptor beta chains from one sample in a study of blood T cell repertoires in COVID-19. Repertoires were generated with immunoSEQ multiplex PCR, while TCRdb's copy carries only in-frame clones and drops some. The table includes approximately 140,000 clones, just under 85% detected once. What was sequenced was peripheral blood. These receptors all come from a woman in her thirties or forties with active or convalescent COVID-19. Each CDR3 is given with its conserved first and last residue. A D gene is named only where the DNA matches it firmly. A row's size may be missing; if present it is once, few, many or a size class.

J	V	D	size	CDR3
TRBJ1-2	TRBV5-1	NA	NA	CASSGGRSENYGYTF
TRBJ2-5	TRBV7-2	NA	NA	CASSLAGAGETQYF
TRBJ2-5	TRBV19	TRBD1	NA	CASSTLDREAQYF
TRBJ1-2	TRBV28	TRBD1	NA	CASSLFEGQGAGYTF
TRBJ2-3	TRBV7-7	NA	NA	CASSSGTAPTQYF
TRBJ2-5	TRBV5-1	NA	NA	CASSPSGTGETQYF
TRBJ2-5	TRBV6-5	TRBD1	NA	CASSYKGANPETQYF
TRBJ1-2	TRBV2	NA	NA	CASSEFQGNYGYTF
TRBJ1-2	TRBV7-2	TRBD1	NA	CASSLARDRPNYGYTF
TRBJ2-7	TRBV15	NA	few	CATSRDRESYEQYF
TRBJ1-4	TRBV11-2	NA	NA	CASSPGRGGYEKLFF
TRBJ1-5	TRBV28	TRBD1	once	CASSLSTGGRGRAQHF